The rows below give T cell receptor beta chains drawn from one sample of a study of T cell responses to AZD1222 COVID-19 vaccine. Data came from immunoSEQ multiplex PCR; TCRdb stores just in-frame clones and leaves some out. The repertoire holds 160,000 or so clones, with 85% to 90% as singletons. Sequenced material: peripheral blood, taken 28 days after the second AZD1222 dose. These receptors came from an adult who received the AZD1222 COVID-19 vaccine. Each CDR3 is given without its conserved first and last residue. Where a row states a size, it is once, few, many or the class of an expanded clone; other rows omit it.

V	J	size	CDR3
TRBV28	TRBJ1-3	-	ASSRQGASDTIY
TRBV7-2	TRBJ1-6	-	ASSPAATGGIGSPLH
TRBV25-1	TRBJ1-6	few	ASSEAGMGSPLH
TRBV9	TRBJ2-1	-	ASSIRAEAGPNEQF
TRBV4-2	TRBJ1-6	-	ASSTGRGNNSPLH
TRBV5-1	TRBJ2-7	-	ASSLVGTGSYEQY
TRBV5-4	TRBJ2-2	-	ASSLSGNTGELF
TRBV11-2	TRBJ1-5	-	ASSSVEGRGQPQH
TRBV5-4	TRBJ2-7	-	ASSLAVGDFGEQY
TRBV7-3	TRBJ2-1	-	ASSPREAMSGNEQF
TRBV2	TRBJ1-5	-	ASTKQGDFQPQH
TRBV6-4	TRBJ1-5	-	ASSTTGHNQPQH
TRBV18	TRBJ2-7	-	ASSPGTGGPSEQY
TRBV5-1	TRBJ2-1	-	ASSPGLASPYNEQF
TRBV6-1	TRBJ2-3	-	ASSEAVSGLAGIADTQY
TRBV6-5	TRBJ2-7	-	ASSRAGTGGYEQY
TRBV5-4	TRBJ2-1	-	ASSLPLGGEQF
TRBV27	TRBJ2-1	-	ASSSRGTSGRANYEQF
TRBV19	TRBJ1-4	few	ASSRDRGELF
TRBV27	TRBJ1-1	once	ASSKQGVIPEAF
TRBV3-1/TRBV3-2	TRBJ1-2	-	ASSQVGTGRYGYT
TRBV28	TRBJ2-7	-	AIRTSGSHYEQY
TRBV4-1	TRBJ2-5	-	ASSQDVSVGTQY
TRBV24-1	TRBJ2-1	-	ATSTGGRGRPYNEQF
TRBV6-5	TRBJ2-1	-	ASSYRQYARGEQF
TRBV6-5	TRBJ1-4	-	ASSYYQGGFYEKLF
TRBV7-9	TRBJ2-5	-	ASSLAIGVGETQY
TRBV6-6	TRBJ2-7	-	ASSPPEGEQY
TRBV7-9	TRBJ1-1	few	ASSRMRGRNTEAF
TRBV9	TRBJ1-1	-	ASSPSGDGWATEAF
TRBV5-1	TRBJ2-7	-	ASRSGGRETYEQY
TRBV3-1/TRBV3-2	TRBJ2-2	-	ASSQEQGGTGELF